This paragraph reports one TCR beta chain. The record originates from a study of technical replicates of blood from a handful of donors. The CDR3 sequence is 15 residues long. The trim removed 10 bases at V and 6 bases at J, leaving 14 bases unmatched. Germline V gene data show CDR1 as MDHEN and CDR2 as SYDVKM. Libraries were prepared by immunoSEQ multiplex PCR; TCRdb keeps only in-frame clonotypes and omits some of them. The table records 60,000 to 85,000 clones, around nine tenths of them present only once. This TCR derives from a human donor in good health. The rearrangement uses TRBV28 and TRBJ2-2; TRBD2 matches at 7 bases. The sample taken for sequencing was T cells isolated from PBMCs. The CDR3 loop reads CAIQGWLAEAGELFF. The CDR3 DNA reads as TGTGCCATTCAGGGTTGGCTAGCGGAAGCCGGGGAGCTGTTTTTT.